This T cell receptor beta chain is drawn from a study of T cells in Graves' hyperthyroidism and ophthalmopathy. The V end lost 2 bases, the J end lost 7 bases, and 10 bases lay between the germline ends. The CDR3 totals 12 residues. Germline CDR1 and CDR2: GTSNPN and SVGIG (reference sequence). The sample holds many counts of this clonotype. TCR beta CDR3 regions were amplified from RNA. The primer set for the first-round RT-PCR of the TCR CDR3 was HTBI. TCRdb ran MiXCR on the multiplex PCR reads and lists one entry per CDR3 protein. This sample has around 23,000 distinct CDR3 sequences; around 47% occur once, and the top ten carry around 23%.

This rearrangement joins TRBV30 to TRBJ2-3; D unclear. Material for sequencing was blood. The sequence was obtained from a woman aged 40 to 50 with Graves' hyperthyroidism that later progressed to Graves' ophthalmopathy. The CDR3 DNA reads TGTGCCTGGAGTAGGTCCGGATATACGCAGTATTTT. Residues: CAWSRSGYTQYF.